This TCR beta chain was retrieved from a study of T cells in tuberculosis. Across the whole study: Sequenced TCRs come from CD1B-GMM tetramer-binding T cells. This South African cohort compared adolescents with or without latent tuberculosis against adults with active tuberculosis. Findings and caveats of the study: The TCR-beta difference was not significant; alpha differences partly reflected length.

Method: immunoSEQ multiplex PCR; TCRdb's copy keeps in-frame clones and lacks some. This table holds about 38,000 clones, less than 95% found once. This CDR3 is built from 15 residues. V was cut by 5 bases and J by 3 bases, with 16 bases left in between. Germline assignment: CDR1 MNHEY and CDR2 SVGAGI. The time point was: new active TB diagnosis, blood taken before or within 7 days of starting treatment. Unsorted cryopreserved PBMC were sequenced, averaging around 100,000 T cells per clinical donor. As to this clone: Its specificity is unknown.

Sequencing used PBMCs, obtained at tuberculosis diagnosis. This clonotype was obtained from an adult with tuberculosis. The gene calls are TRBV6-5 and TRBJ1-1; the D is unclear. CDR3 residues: CASSAVRVRYTEAFF. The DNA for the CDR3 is TGTGCCAGCAGTGCCGTGAGGGTCCGCTACACTGAAGCTTTCTTT.